This T cell receptor beta chain was observed in a study of cytomegalovirus exposure and HLA in healthy donors. Findings and caveats of the study: Reported results showed that the classifier diagnosed cytomegalovirus status with high specificity and sensitivity. Cytomegalovirus association was assigned to under 200 TCR beta chains.

V lost 6 bases and J 1 base, leaving 6 bases between the germline ends. This CDR3 is 12 amino acids long. The germline V gene encodes CDR1 MDHEN and CDR2 SYDVKM. Remarks on this clone: The antigen is undetermined. A much larger clone differs from this one at a single base, so this may be a read error. The same CDR3 can be traced to other DNA sequences in this sample.

The PCR employed 60 Vbeta primers together with 13 Jbeta primers. Sequencing was performed with immunoSEQ multiplex PCR; in TCRdb, only in-frame clones are kept and a portion is missing. This table holds about 65,000 clones, around 73% found once. The chain links TRBV28 to TRBJ1-1; D is possibly TRBD1 (5 bases). Sequencing was performed on PBMCs. This receptor was taken from a girl between 10 and 17 years old in good health and CMV-seropositive. The CDR3 loop reads CASRTGNTEAFF. The CDR3, as DNA: TGTGCCAGCAGAACAGGGAACACTGAAGCTTTCTTT.